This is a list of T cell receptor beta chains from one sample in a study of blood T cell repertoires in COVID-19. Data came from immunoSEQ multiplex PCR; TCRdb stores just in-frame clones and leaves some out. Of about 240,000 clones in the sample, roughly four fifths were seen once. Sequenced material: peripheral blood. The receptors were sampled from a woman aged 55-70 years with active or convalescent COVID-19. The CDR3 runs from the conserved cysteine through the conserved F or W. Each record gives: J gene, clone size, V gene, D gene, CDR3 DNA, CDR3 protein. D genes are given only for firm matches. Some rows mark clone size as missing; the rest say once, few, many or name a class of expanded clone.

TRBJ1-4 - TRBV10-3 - TGTGCCATCAGCTTCGGGTCTAATGAAAAACTGTTTTTT CAISFGSNEKLFF
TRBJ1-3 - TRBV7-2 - TGTGCCAGCAGCTTACAGGCCTCTGGAAACACCATATATTTT CASSLQASGNTIYF
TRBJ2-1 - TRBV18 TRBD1 TGTGCCAGCTCACGGACAGGGGGCAATGAGCAGTTCTTC CASSRTGGNEQFF
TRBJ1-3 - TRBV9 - TGTGCCAGCAGCGCGACAGCTTCTGGAAACACCATATATTTT CASSATASGNTIYF
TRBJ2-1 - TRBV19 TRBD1 TGTGCCAGTACCGAGACAGGGGGATCCTACAATGAGCAGTTCTTC CASTETGGSYNEQFF
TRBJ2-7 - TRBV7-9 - TGTGCCAGCAGCTTAGATGTAGTACCCTACGAGCAGTACTTC CASSLDVVPYEQYF
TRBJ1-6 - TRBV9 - TGTGCCAGCAGCGTAGGACAGAGTTATTCTCGCTATAATTCACCCCTCCACTTT CASSVGQSYSRYNSPLHF
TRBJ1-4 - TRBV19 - TGTGCCAGTAGTACAACAGCATATGAAAAACTGTTTTTT CASSTTAYEKLFF
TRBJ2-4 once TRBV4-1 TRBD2 TGCGCCAGCAGCCCCGGACTAGCGGGGGGGTGGGCCAAAAACATTCAGTACTTC CASSPGLAGGWAKNIQYF
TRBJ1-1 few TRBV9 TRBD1 TGTGCCAGCAGCGCTAGACAGGGTCACACTGAAGCTTTCTTT CASSARQGHTEAFF
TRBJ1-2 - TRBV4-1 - TGCGCCAGCAGCCAATCTTCAGGCGGGGGATATGGCTACACCTTC CASSQSSGGGYGYTF
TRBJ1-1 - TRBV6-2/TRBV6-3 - TGTGCCAGCAGTTACCTCGCGGGGGGCACTGAAGCTTTCTTT CASSYLAGGTEAFF
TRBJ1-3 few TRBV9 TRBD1 TGTGCCAGCAGCGTAGAGGGGGCGAGGGGAAACACCATATATTTT CASSVEGARGNTIYF
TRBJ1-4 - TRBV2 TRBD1 TGTGCCAGCAGTGCCCAGGGGGTCGGGGAAAAACTGTTTTTT CASSAQGVGEKLFF
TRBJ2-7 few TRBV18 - TGTGCCAGCTCACCGGCGGGGCTGAGCTCCTACGAGCAGTACTTC CASSPAGLSSYEQYF
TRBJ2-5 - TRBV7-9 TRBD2 TGTGCCAGCAGCTTCGGCGGGGGGGCGGGAGAGACCCAGTACTTC CASSFGGGAGETQYF
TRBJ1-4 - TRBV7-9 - TGTGCCAGCTCTTTGGGAGGGAATGAAAAACTGTTTTTT CASSLGGNEKLFF
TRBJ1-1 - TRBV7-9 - TGTGCCAGCAGCTACCGAGGGTTGGTGAACACTGAAGCTTTCTTT CASSYRGLVNTEAFF
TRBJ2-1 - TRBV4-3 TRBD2 TGCGCCAGCAGCCAAGAGGGCGGGGGTAACTACAATGAGCAGTTCTTC CASSQEGGGNYNEQFF
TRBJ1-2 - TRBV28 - TGTGCCAGCACCCTTTCTAACTATGGCTACACCTTC CASTLSNYGYTF
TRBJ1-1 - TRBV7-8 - TGTGCCAGCAGCCCTAGAAGTGTCACTGAAGCTTTCTTT CASSPRSVTEAFF
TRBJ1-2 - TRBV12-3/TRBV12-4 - TGTGCCAGCAGCCCACAGGGACGCTATGGCTACACCTTC CASSPQGRYGYTF
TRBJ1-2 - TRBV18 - TGTGCCAGCTCACCAGGGGCAGGGGATGGCTACACCTTC CASSPGAGDGYTF
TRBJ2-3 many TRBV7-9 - TGTGCCAGCAGCTTCGGTGTTGAGTCGCGGGAGTATTTT CASSFGVESREYF
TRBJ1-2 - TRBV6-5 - TGTGCCAGCAGTTACGAGCCAGGGGAAGGCTACACCTTC CASSYEPGEGYTF
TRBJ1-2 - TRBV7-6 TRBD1 TGTGCCAGCAGCTTAGAGGCAGGGGGCGACTATGGCTACACCTTC CASSLEAGGDYGYTF
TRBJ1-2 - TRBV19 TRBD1 TGTGCCAGTAGACAACAGGGGATCAACTATGGCTACACCTTC CASRQQGINYGYTF
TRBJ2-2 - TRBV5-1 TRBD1 TGCGCCAGCAGCTTACAGGGGTTATTAGGCACCGGGGAGCTGTTTTTT CASSLQGLLGTGELFF
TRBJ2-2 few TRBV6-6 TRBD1 TGTGCCAGCAGTCCCGGACCCCGACAGGGGGTGGTCGGGGAGCTGTTTTTT CASSPGPRQGVVGELFF
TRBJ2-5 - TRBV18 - TGTGCCAGCTCACCAACCTCCGACAGGCAAGAGACCCAGTACTTC CASSPTSDRQETQYF
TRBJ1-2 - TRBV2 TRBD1 TGTGCCAGCAGCACGACAGGGGGCGTCGACTATGGCTACACCTTC CASSTTGGVDYGYTF
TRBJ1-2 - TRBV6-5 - TGTGCCAGCAGATCCCGGGTCGGGGGAAGCTATGGCTACACCTTC CASRSRVGGSYGYTF
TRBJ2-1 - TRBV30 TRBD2 TGTGCCTGGCGGACTAGCGGGGCATATGAGCAGTTCTTC CAWRTSGAYEQFF
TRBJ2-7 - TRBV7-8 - TGTGCCAGCAGCACTAAGACAGGCACCTACGAGCAGTACTTC CASSTKTGTYEQYF
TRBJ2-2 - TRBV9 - TGTGCCAGGAGGGTTGGCACCGGGGAGCTGTTTTTT CARRVGTGELFF
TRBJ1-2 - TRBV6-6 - TGTGCCAGCAGACGTACAGGGAATGACTATGGCTACACCTTC CASRRTGNDYGYTF
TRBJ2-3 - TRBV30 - TGTGCCTGGAGTGATAGAGATACGCAGTATTTT CAWSDRDTQYF
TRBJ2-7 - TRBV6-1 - TGTGCCAGCAGTGATTGGCAGGGAGGCGAGCAGTACTTC CASSDWQGGEQYF
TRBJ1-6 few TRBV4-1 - TGCGCCAGCAGCCAAGGAATCTTCGGCGGAGGCAGCTCCTATAATTCACCCCTCCACTTT CASSQGIFGGGSSYNSPLHF
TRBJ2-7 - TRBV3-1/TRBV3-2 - TGTGCCAGCAGCCATCTCCCCCTAACGGCACAGATCACCTACGAGCAGTACTTC CASSHLPLTAQITYEQYF
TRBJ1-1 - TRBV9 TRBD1 TGTGCCAGCGGAAGACAGGGGGTAGGCACTGAAGCTTTCTTT CASGRQGVGTEAFF
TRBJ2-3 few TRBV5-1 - TGCGCCAGCAGCTTGGACCCAGGGGCCCTCACAGATACGCAGTATTTT CASSLDPGALTDTQYF
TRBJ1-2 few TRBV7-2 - TGTGCCAGCAGCTTAGGCCAGAACTATGGCTACACCTTC CASSLGQNYGYTF
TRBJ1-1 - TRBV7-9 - TGTGCCAGCAGCGAGGACTTGAACACTGAAGCTTTCTTT CASSEDLNTEAFF
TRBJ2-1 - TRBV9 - TGTGCCAGCCCCAGGTACAATGAGCAGTTCTTC CASPRYNEQFF
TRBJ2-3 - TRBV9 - TGTGCCAGCAGCCCACTAGTGGAAACAGATACGCAGTATTTT CASSPLVETDTQYF
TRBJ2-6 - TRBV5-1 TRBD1 TGCGCCAGCAGCCAGCTGACAGGGGCCAGCTCTGGGGCCAACGTCCTGACTTTC CASSQLTGASSGANVLTF
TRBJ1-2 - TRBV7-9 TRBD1 TGTGCCAGCAGCACCGGGACAGCTGGGGGCTACACCTTC CASSTGTAGGYTF